Listed below are T cell receptor beta chains from one sample, sequenced in a study of identifying expanded T cells in peripheral blood. Produced via immunoSEQ multiplex PCR; TCRdb's table is partial and in-frame only. The sample consists of under 120,000 clones, around 88% of them appearing once. Material for sequencing was blood. The receptors shown here come from a person aged 18 to 70 in good health. Both conserved end residues are trimmed from each CDR3.

J | V | CDR3
TRBJ2-2 | TRBV6-4 | ASSDSSSGELF
TRBJ2-7 | TRBV27 | ASSLGFGPEQY
TRBJ2-1 | TRBV6-1 | AISESTGRNSYNEQF
TRBJ2-4 | TRBV7-2 | ASSLDASGGRVQY
TRBJ2-2 | TRBV2 | ASKGQGRTGELF
TRBJ2-3 | TRBV7-2 | ASSNSGATDTQY
TRBJ1-1 | TRBV5-1 | ASSGGVRGTEAF
TRBJ2-5 | TRBV5-1 | ASSVLQQETQY
TRBJ2-7 | TRBV7-2 | ASSLTNSYEQY
TRBJ2-1 | TRBV5-1 | ASSGGHEQF
TRBJ2-3 | TRBV6-5 | ASSYSGGGYTQY
TRBJ2-3 | TRBV7-9 | ASSSPRAVPPDTQY
TRBJ1-1 | TRBV27 | ASSEGGGLEAF
TRBJ1-6 | TRBV7-2 | ASSDQQGARSPLH
TRBJ1-4 | TRBV28 | CTQGAHEKLF
TRBJ2-3 | TRBV27 | ASSLFFLAGDTQY
TRBJ1-3 | TRBV5-1 | ASSPSLGGATGNTIY
TRBJ2-3 | TRBV6-6 | ASSYLSSALDTQY
TRBJ1-4 | TRBV2 | ASMSNEKLF
TRBJ1-2 | TRBV20-1 | SAIGGNGYT
TRBJ2-1 | TRBV11-1 | ASSNRQGGNEQF
TRBJ2-5 | TRBV20-1 | SARGQETQY
TRBJ1-2 | TRBV19 | ASSIDLYGYT
TRBJ2-5 | TRBV19 | ASSPRIGTSGRETQY
TRBJ1-2 | TRBV18 | ASSSTGPPSAGYT
TRBJ1-1 | TRBV9 | ASSVEGDLGINTEAF
TRBJ2-7 | TRBV5-4 | ASSPDSGGAYEQY
TRBJ2-7 | TRBV7-9 | ASSFLDSPIYEQY
TRBJ2-7 | TRBV6-5 | ASTGGGTYEQY
TRBJ2-7 | TRBV5-6 | ASSLTDRGNEQY
TRBJ2-3 | TRBV7-9 | ASSAVVTSTDTQY
TRBJ2-7 | TRBV13 | ASRGFRDSLPYEQY
TRBJ1-1 | TRBV5-4 | ASSLAPRGRPRAEAF
TRBJ1-2 | TRBV10-3 | AISESGPYYGYT
TRBJ1-2 | TRBV7-2 | ASGAVNYGYT
TRBJ2-1 | TRBV28 | ASSPRAEQF